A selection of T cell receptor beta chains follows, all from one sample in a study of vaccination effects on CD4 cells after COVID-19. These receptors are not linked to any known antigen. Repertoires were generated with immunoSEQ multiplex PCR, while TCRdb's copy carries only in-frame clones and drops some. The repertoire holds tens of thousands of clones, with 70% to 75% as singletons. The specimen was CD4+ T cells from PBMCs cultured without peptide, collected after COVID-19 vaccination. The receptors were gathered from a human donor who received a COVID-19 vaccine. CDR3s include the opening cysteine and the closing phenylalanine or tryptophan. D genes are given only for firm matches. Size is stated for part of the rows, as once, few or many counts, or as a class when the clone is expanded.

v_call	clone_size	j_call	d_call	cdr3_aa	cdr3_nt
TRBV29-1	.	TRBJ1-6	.	CSGGSNPPPLHF	TGCAGCGGGGGGTCTAATCCACCACCCCTCCACTTT
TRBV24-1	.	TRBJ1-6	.	CATSDGSYNSPLHF	TGTGCCACCAGTGACGGGTCCTATAATTCACCCCTCCACTTT
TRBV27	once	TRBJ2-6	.	CASSFWGTGANVLTF	TGTGCCAGCAGTTTTTGGGGGACAGGGGCCAACGTCCTGACTTTC
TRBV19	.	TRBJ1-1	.	CASSISVTNTEAFF	TGTGCCAGTAGTATCTCAGTTACGAACACTGAAGCTTTCTTT
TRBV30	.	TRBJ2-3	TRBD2	CAWSVPGLAGTDTQYF	TGTGCCTGGAGTGTTCCGGGACTAGCAGGCACAGATACGCAGTATTTT
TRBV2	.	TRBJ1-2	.	CAVREGIIRDYGYTF	TGTGCCGTGAGGGAGGGGATCATTAGGGACTATGGCTACACCTTC
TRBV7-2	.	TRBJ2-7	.	CASSPQVQSSYEQYF	TGTGCCAGCAGCCCGCAGGTCCAGAGCTCCTACGAGCAGTACTTC
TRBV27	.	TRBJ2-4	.	CASRGAGEIAKNIQYF	TGTGCCAGCAGGGGCGCGGGCGAAATAGCCAAAAACATTCAGTACTTC
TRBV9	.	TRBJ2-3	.	CASSSRGGTDTQYF	TGTGCCAGCAGCTCCAGGGGGGGGACAGATACGCAGTATTTT
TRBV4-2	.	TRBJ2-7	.	CASSQGTDRYEQYF	TGTGCCAGCAGCCAAGGAACTGATAGGTACGAGCAGTACTTC
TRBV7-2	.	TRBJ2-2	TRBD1	CASSLFRDRERDPGELFF	TGTGCCAGCAGCTTATTCCGGGACAGGGAGAGAGACCCCGGGGAGCTGTTTTTT
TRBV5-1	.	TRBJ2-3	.	CASSLAAGDDTQYF	TGCGCCAGCAGCTTGGCGGCAGGTGACGATACGCAGTATTTT
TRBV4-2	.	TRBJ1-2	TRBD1	CASSLRGDDGYTF	TGTGCCAGCAGCCTCAGGGGGGATGATGGCTACACCTTC
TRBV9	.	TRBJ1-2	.	CASSVGLEGAAGYTF	TGTGCCAGCAGCGTAGGACTCGAAGGGGCGGCTGGCTACACCTTC
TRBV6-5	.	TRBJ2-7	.	CASRLQQYEQYF	TGTGCCAGCAGGTTACAGCAATACGAGCAGTACTTC
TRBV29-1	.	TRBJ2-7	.	CSVARQDAYEQYF	TGCAGCGTAGCGCGACAGGATGCCTACGAGCAGTACTTC
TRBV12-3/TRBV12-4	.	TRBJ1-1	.	CASSLGSRTEAFF	TGTGCCAGCAGTTTGGGTTCGCGCACTGAAGCTTTCTTT
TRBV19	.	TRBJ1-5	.	CASQSEPVNQPQHF	TGTGCCAGCCAGTCAGAGCCCGTCAATCAGCCCCAGCATTTT
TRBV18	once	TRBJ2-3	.	CASSPPGFGDNTDTQYF	TGTGCCAGCTCACCACCGGGATTTGGGGACAACACAGATACGCAGTATTTT
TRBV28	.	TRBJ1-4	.	CASSPEPGLRAEKLFF	TGTGCCAGCAGTCCCGAACCGGGACTCCGAGCGGAAAAACTGTTTTTT
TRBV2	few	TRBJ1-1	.	CATRLVGEGTEAFF	TGTGCCACACGCCTGGTGGGGGAGGGCACTGAAGCTTTCTTT
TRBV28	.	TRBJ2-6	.	CASSPPGTFRSGANVLTF	TGTGCCAGCAGTCCCCCCGGGACATTTCGCTCTGGGGCCAACGTCCTGACTTTC
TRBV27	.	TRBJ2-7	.	CASSHGGGEQYF	TGTGCCAGCAGCCACGGAGGGGGCGAGCAGTACTTC
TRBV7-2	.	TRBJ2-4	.	CASSPLTKNIQYF	TGTGCCAGCAGCCCCCTGACCAAAAACATTCAGTACTTC
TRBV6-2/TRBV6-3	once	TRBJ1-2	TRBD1	CASSSPETGDYGYTF	TGTGCCAGCAGTTCCCCGGAGACAGGGGACTATGGCTACACCTTC
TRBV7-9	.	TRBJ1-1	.	CASSLGHRNTEAFF	TGTGCCAGCAGCTTGGGACACCGGAACACTGAAGCTTTCTTT
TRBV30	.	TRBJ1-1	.	CAWSGKRGAFF	TGTGCCTGGAGTGGTAAGCGGGGTGCTTTCTTT
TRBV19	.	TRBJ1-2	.	CASSIEDSNYGYTF	TGTGCCAGTAGTATAGAGGACAGTAACTATGGCTACACCTTC
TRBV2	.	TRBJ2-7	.	CASSEIVEQYF	TGTGCCAGCAGTGAAATCGTGGAGCAGTACTTC
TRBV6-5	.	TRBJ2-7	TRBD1	CASSYEDRGRYEQYF	TGTGCCAGCAGTTACGAGGACAGGGGGCGGTACGAGCAGTACTTC
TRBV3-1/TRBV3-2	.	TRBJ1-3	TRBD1	CASSQIPTGDSSGNTIYF	TGTGCCAGCAGCCAGATACCCACAGGGGATAGCTCTGGAAACACCATATATTTT
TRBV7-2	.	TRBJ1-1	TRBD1	CASSWGQGLSGNTEAFF	TGTGCCAGCAGCTGGGGACAGGGACTTAGTGGGAACACTGAAGCTTTCTTT
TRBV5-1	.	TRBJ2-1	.	CASSFQQVVDEQFF	TGCGCCAGCAGCTTTCAACAGGTCGTTGATGAGCAGTTCTTC
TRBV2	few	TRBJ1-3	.	CASTGPGGPGNTIYF	TGTGCCAGCACCGGACCGGGGGGTCCTGGAAACACCATATATTTT
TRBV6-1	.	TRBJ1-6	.	CASSASRGWGASYNSPLHF	TGTGCCAGCAGTGCTTCCCGAGGGTGGGGGGCGTCCTATAATTCACCCCTCCACTTT
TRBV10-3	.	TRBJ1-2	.	CAISETTGHYGYTF	TGTGCCATCAGTGAGACTACAGGGCACTATGGCTACACCTTC
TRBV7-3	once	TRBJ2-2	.	CASSHSSNGELFF	TGTGCCAGCAGCCACTCGAGTAATGGGGAGCTGTTTTTT
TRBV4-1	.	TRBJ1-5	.	CASSQPHRDNQPQHF	TGCGCCAGCAGCCAACCTCACAGGGACAATCAGCCCCAGCATTTT
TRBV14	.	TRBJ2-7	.	CASSRGPTYEQYF	TGTGCCAGCAGCCGGGGTCCGACCTACGAGCAGTACTTC
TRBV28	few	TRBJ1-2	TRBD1	CASSPAGTDYGYTF	TGTGCCAGCAGCCCCGCCGGGACAGACTATGGCTACACCTTC
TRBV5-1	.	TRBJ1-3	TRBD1	CASSLVPTGASSGNTIYF	TGCGCCAGCAGCTTGGTCCCGACAGGGGCCAGCTCTGGAAACACCATATATTTT
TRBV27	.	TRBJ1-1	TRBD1	CASSFFRGANTEAFF	TGTGCCAGCAGTTTTTTCAGGGGGGCTAACACTGAAGCTTTCTTT